Listed here are 32 T cell receptor beta chains from one sample, sequenced in a study of T cells in Graves' hyperthyroidism and ophthalmopathy (dated by TCRdb to the late 2010s). The receptor library was made with multiplex PCR. The sequencing machine was an Illumina HiSeq 2000. The TCR beta CDR3 regions were amplified from RNA transcripts. For the first round of RT-PCR on the TCR CDR3, the HTBI primer set was used together with the Qiagen OneStep RT-PCR kit. In TCRdb, the public reads were trimmed at Q25 with fastp and aligned with MiXCR, with productive beta chains retained. Every entry covers one CDR3 protein and lists the most common genes and DNA from its rows. In all, the sample holds hundreds of thousands of distinct CDR3 sequences, and 38% of those were seen once. The top ten hold approximately 8.7% of the sample. Sequenced sample: blood. The receptor source for this set is a man in his late teens or twenties with Graves' hyperthyroidism.

The V gene is TRBV25-1, the J gene TRBJ2-5; D unresolved. The CDR3 is 13 amino acids. CDR1 and CDR2 from the germline V gene are MGHDK and SYGVNS. The germline V and J ends were trimmed by 6 bases and 5 bases, with 13 bases remaining between them. CDR3 sequence: CASRYATRETQYF. Written as DNA, the CDR3 is TGTGCCAGCAGGTACGCGACCCGGGAGACCCAGTACTTC.

This clonotype occurred a few times. The chain links TRBV9 to TRBJ1-1; D gene uncertain. V lost 0 bases to trimming and J lost 4 bases, with 16 bases between them. The CDR3 loop spans 16 amino acids. Germline CDR1 SGDLS, CDR2 YYNGEE. The CDR3 DNA reads TGTGCCAGCAGCGTAGGATATTCGGGAAGGAGCACTGAAGCTTTCTTT. Its translation: CASSVGYSGRSTEAFF.

In this sample, this clonotype turned up many times. CDR3 DNA sequence: TGCAGTGCTAGAGTCGGGACGCAGGGCGGTGGCTACACCTTC. Protein product: CSARVGTQGGGYTF. The chain combines TRBV20-1 with TRBJ1-2; D might be TRBD1 (5 bases). Deletions cut 1 base from V and 7 bases from J, with 16 bases between. The germline CDR1 and CDR2 sequences are DFQATT and SNEGSKA (reference sequence). This CDR3 is built from 14 residues.

The rearrangement links TRBV7-6 to TRBJ1-2; TRBD1 might be the D (5 bases). The V end lost 4 bases, the J end lost 6 bases, and 18 bases lay between the germline ends. CDR3 length: 15 amino acids. Per the germline V gene, CDR1 is SGHVS and CDR2 is FNYEAQ. The CDR3 here is CASSWNQGREDGYTF. Written as DNA, the CDR3 is TGTGCCAGCAGCTGGAATCAGGGCCGGGAGGATGGCTACACCTTC.

In this sample, this clonotype turned up many times. At one end, the junction sequence differs from germline, possibly due to a read error. This chain links TRBV7-2 with TRBJ2-7; 10 bases are shared with TRBD2. This CDR3 is built from 16 residues. Germline V gene sequence: CDR1 SGHTA, CDR2 FQGNSA. Written as DNA, the CDR3 is TGTGCCAGCAGTTTAGGACTAGCGGTCGTTCCCTCCGAGCAGTACTTC. This sequence encodes CASSLGLAVVPSEQYF. Full variable domain (outside the CDR3, taken from reference TRBV7-2 and TRBJ2-7): GAGVSQSPSNKVTEKGKDVELRCDPISGHTALYWYRQSLGQGLEFLIYFQGNSAPDKSGLPSDRFSAERTGGSVSTLTIQRTQQEDSAVYLCASSLGLAVVPSEQYFGPGTRLTVT.

This clonotype was found a few times. The rearrangement joins TRBV7-6 to TRBJ2-5, with 10 bases lining up with TRBD1. The ends lost 3 bases at V and 5 bases at J; junction bases unmatched: 6. This CDR3 is built from 15 residues. Per the germline V gene, CDR1 is SGHVS and CDR2 is FNYEAQ. CDR3 in amino acids: CASSFGQGGRETQYF. Written as DNA, the CDR3 is TGTGCCAGCAGCTTTGGACAGGGGGGGAGGGAGACCCAGTACTTC.

The sample holds many counts of this clonotype. This chain joins TRBV7-2 and TRBJ2-7; either TRBD1 or TRBD2 may supply D (5 bases each). This CDR3 comprises 12 residues. V lost 4 bases to trimming and J lost 13 bases, with 17 bases between them. Germline loops: CDR1 SGHTA, CDR2 FQGNSA. This chain's CDR3 is CASSWVRGPLYF. The CDR3 DNA reads TGTGCCAGCAGCTGGGTTAGGGGACCACTATACTTC.

On this clonotype: Because the CDR3 is missing its conserved closing phenylalanine or tryptophan, this is likely a read error. The rearrangement uses TRBV20-1 and TRBJ2-2, with D uncertain. The V and J ends lost 5 bases and 5 bases respectively, with 9 bases between them. CDR3 size: 12 residues. Germline CDR1 and CDR2: DFQATT and SNEGSKA (reference sequence). CDR3 nucleotide sequence: TGCAGTGCTGTATATAGGACCGGGGAGCTGTTTCTT. This encodes CSAVYRTGELFL.

This clonotype was recorded many times. This chain connects TRBV20-1 to TRBJ2-5, with TRBD1 matching over 7 bases. Germline assignment: CDR1 DFQATT and CDR2 SNEGSKA (reference sequence). CDR3 length: 12 residues. J was trimmed by 2 bases and V by 6 bases; bases with no gene match: 3. CDR3 region: CSAMTGQETQYF. The DNA for the CDR3 is TGCAGTGCCATGACAGGGCAAGAGACCCAGTACTTC.

This clonotype occurred many times. The V call is TRBV15, the J call TRBJ1-6; 8 bases line up with TRBD1. There are 14 residues in the CDR3. V lost 3 bases and J lost 8; bases outside the gene matches: 3. Germline values: CDR1 LNHNV, CDR2 YYDKDF (reference sequence). The CDR3 coding sequence is TGTGCCACCAGCAGTTGGGACAGGCATTCACCCCTCCACTTT. Protein sequence: CATSSWDRHSPLHF.

The chain employs TRBV11-2 and TRBJ2-5; tentative D call: TRBD2 (7 bases). V lost 1 base to trimming and J lost 12 bases, with 15 bases between them. CDR3 length: 13 residues. CDR1 is SGHAT and CDR2 is FQNNGV in the germline V gene. The DNA for the CDR3 is TGTGCCAGCAGCTTAGGGGGAGGGGCAGGGGAGTACTTC. Its protein is CASSLGGGAGEYF.

Ten or more counts support this clonotype. The rearrangement joins TRBV14 to TRBJ1-2; no firm D call. Germline V gene data show CDR1 as SGHDN and CDR2 as FVKESK. The CDR3 is made up of 15 amino acids. V lost 5 bases and J 0 bases, leaving 13 bases between the germline ends. The CDR3 reads CASSVRTDPNYGYTF. In DNA form, the CDR3 reads TGTGCCAGCAGCGTTCGGACCGATCCTAACTATGGCTACACCTTC.

As for this clonotype: Since a much larger clone is just one base distant, this may be a read error. The CDR3 sequence: CAISEQRAANEKLFF. CDR3 nucleotide sequence: TGTGCCATCAGTGAACAGAGGGCTGCTAATGAAAAACTGTTTTTT. The chain has TRBV10-3 and TRBJ1-4; D call uncertain. V lost 3 bases to trimming and J lost 3 bases, with 11 bases between them. The V gene's germline CDR1 is ENHRY and CDR2 SYGVKD. The CDR3 is made up of 15 amino acids.

This clonotype showed up many times. The gene calls are TRBV24-1 and TRBJ1-5; D remains unclear. Looked up from germline, CDR1 is KGHDR and CDR2 is SFDVKD. Deletions cut 0 bases from V and 10 bases from J, with 15 bases between. This CDR3 region has 15 residues. Written as DNA, the CDR3 is TGTGCCACCAGTGATTTGAGTGCAGGCGAGGGTCCCCAGCATTTT. Translation gives CATSDLSAGEGPQHF.

DNA for the CDR3: TGTGCCAGTAGTATAGGGGCCCAGCCCGATCAGCCCCAGCATTTT. This codes for CASSIGAQPDQPQHF. The chain uses TRBV19 and TRBJ1-5; D unclear. V was shortened by 1 base and J by 5 bases, with 12 bases between the two germline ends. The CDR3 totals 15 residues. Germline assignment: CDR1 LNHDA and CDR2 SQIVND (reference sequence).

This chain joins TRBV5-1 and TRBJ1-1; the match to TRBD1 covers 7 bases. The CDR3 is 17 residues long. Per germline, CDR1 SGHRS and CDR2 YFSETQ. V was pared by 4 bases and J by 5 bases, with 17 bases of the junction left unmatched. CDR3: CASSPAGGGWTGTEAFF. DNA for the CDR3: TGCGCCAGCAGCCCCGCGGGAGGGGGCTGGACGGGTACTGAAGCTTTCTTT.

The chain employs TRBV20-1 and TRBJ1-4; D remains ambiguous. The CDR3 loop spans 14 amino acids. Between the trimmed V and J ends, which lost 3 bases and 4 bases, there was a span of 12 bases. The V gene's germline CDR1 is DFQATT and CDR2 SNEGSKA (reference sequence). CDR3 sequence: CSASKRALNEKLFF. The CDR3 nucleotides read TGCAGTGCTAGTAAGCGGGCGCTTAATGAAAAACTGTTTTTT.

There are a few counts of this clonotype. The chain is built from TRBV20-1 and TRBJ1-4; D is undetermined. Germline lookup yields CDR1 DFQATT and CDR2 SNEGSKA (reference sequence). The V end was cut by 6 bases, the J end by 1 base, with 9 bases between. CDR3 length: 13 amino acids. The CDR3 coding sequence is TGCAGTGCAGCAGAAATAACTAATGAAAAACTGTTTTTT. Its translation: CSAAEITNEKLFF.

This clonotype has ten or more counts. The J gene is TRBJ1-1, the V gene TRBV29-1, with D possibly matching TRBD1 (6 bases). Germline CDR1 SQVTM, CDR2 ANQGSEA. Trimming took 7 bases from V and 1 from J, leaving 10 bases between them. This CDR3 is built from 12 residues. The chain's CDR3 is CSGQVGNTEAFF. As DNA, the CDR3 is TGCAGCGGACAGGTGGGGAACACTGAAGCTTTCTTT.

The V call is TRBV10-3, the J call TRBJ2-3; 14 bases are shared with TRBD2. CDR1 is ENHRY and CDR2 is SYGVKD in the germline V gene. The CDR3 has 17 residues. V dropped 4 bases and J dropped 3; count of bases not matched to a gene: 6. The CDR3 is CAISGGLAGAKTDTQYF. The CDR3 DNA is TGTGCCATCAGTGGGGGACTAGCGGGAGCAAAAACAGATACGCAGTATTTT.

In this sample, this clonotype turned up once. The V call is TRBV19, the J call TRBJ2-6; D is possibly TRBD1 (6 bases). Germline V gene lookup returns CDR1 LNHDA and CDR2 SQIVND (reference sequence). Trimming cost V 3 bases and J 0 bases, with 12 bases left between them. CDR3 size: 17 residues. This CDR3 is CASSIGQFSSGANVLTF. The CDR3 DNA reads as TGTGCCAGTAGTATCGGACAGTTTAGCTCTGGGGCCAACGTCCTGACTTTC.

The genes are TRBV20-1 and TRBJ1-5; possible D gene TRBD1, 6 bases. The length of the CDR3 is 14 residues. Germline CDR1 DFQATT, CDR2 SNEGSKA (reference sequence). With 3 bases removed from V and 4 bases from J, the gap between germline ends came to 13 bases. The CDR3 reads CSARAGQFNQPQHF. The CDR3 nucleotides are TGCAGTGCTAGGGCTGGACAGTTTAATCAGCCCCAGCATTTT.

In this sample, this clonotype turned up a few times. This chain connects TRBV5-1 to TRBJ2-2; no reliable D call. The CDR3 contains 16 residues. V lost 0 bases and J lost 1, with 10 bases in between. Germline assignment: CDR1 SGHRS and CDR2 YFSETQ. CDR3 nucleotide sequence: TGCGCCAGCAGCTTGGCCGTTACGGGGAACACCGGGGAGCTGTTTTTT. As protein: CASSLAVTGNTGELFF.

This clonotype came up many times. The chain employs TRBV29-1 and TRBJ2-7; 7 nucleotides agree with TRBD2. This CDR3 is built from 13 residues. Germline CDR1 SQVTM, CDR2 ANQGSEA. J lost 1 base, V lost 3 bases, and 3 bases had no gene match. CDR3 nucleotide sequence: TGCAGCGTTGACAAGCGGGGTTCCTACGAGCAGTACTTC. Its translation is CSVDKRGSYEQYF.

At least ten counts were recorded for this clonotype. This rearrangement joins TRBV7-9 to TRBJ2-5; 7 nucleotides match TRBD1. The V gene's germline CDR1 is SEHNR and CDR2 FQNEAQ (reference sequence). The CDR3 sequence is 13 residues long. The V gene end was trimmed by 10 bases and the J gene end by 4 bases; junction bases not matched to a gene: 9. This chain's CDR3 is CATGDRKGETQYF. DNA for the CDR3: TGTGCCACCGGGGACAGAAAAGGAGAGACCCAGTACTTC.

There are a few counts of this clonotype. The genes are TRBV5-4 and TRBJ1-1; D call uncertain. With 0 bases removed from V and 3 bases from J, the gap between germline ends came to 6 bases. This CDR3 is 13 amino acids long. Germline V lookup: CDR1 SGHNT, CDR2 YYREEE (reference sequence). The CDR3 loop is CASSLEKHTEAFF. The CDR3 DNA reads as TGTGCCAGCAGCTTGGAGAAGCACACTGAAGCTTTCTTT.

Regarding this clonotype: It may be a read error: a sequence one base away is much more abundant. This chain uses TRBV10-3 with TRBJ2-7; possibly TRBD2 for D (6 bases). The CDR3 spans 12 residues. The germline V gene encodes CDR1 ENHRY and CDR2 SYGVKD. The CDR3 sequence is CASSYAGREQYF. The CDR3 DNA reads TGTGCCAGCAGTTACGCGGGGAGGGAGCAGTACTTC.

Ten or more counts support this clonotype. The V call is TRBV15, the J call TRBJ2-5, with 7 nucleotides matching TRBD1. Losses at the gene ends were 0 bases for V and 1 base for J; bases not matched to a gene: 2. This CDR3 contains 15 residues. CDR1 is LNHNV and CDR2 is YYDKDF in the germline V gene (reference sequence). CDR3 bases: TGTGCCACCAGCAGAGACAGGGGGTTCCAAGAGACCCAGTACTTC. This encodes CATSRDRGFQETQYF.

The J gene is TRBJ1-1, the V gene TRBV4-2; TRBD1 matches 9 bases. After removal of 1 base from V and 1 base from J, the junction contained 1 base not matched to a gene. Germline V gene lookup returns CDR1 LGHNA and CDR2 YNFKEQ. This CDR3 contains 15 residues. Here the CDR3 reads CASSQGDRANTEAFF. The CDR3 nucleotides read TGTGCCAGCAGCCAAGGGGACAGGGCGAACACTGAAGCTTTCTTT.

This clonotype was detected ten times or more. The chain uses TRBV7-9 and TRBJ2-7; tentative D call: TRBD1 (6 bases). Per the germline V gene, CDR1 is SEHNR and CDR2 is FQNEAQ (reference sequence). The CDR3 is made up of 14 amino acids. The V gene lost 1 base and the J gene lost 7 bases, with 14 bases spanning the gap. Here the CDR3 DNA reads TGTGCCAGCAGCTTAGACAGGGATGTGGAAGAGCAGTACTTC. The encoded protein is CASSLDRDVEEQYF.

The chain carries TRBV12-3 or TRBV12-4 and TRBJ2-7, with D tentatively TRBD2 (7 bases). Deletions cut 5 bases from V and 7 bases from J, with 21 bases between. The CDR3 covers 15 residues. CDR3 residues: CASSAEQGGRGEQYF. The CDR3 DNA sequence: TGTGCCAGCAGTGCCGAACAGGGAGGGCGAGGAGAGCAGTACTTC.

The gene calls are TRBV7-2 and TRBJ1-2; D call uncertain. CDR1 and CDR2 (germline): SGHTA, FQGNSA. V lost 5 bases and J 4 bases, leaving 17 bases between the germline ends. The CDR3 has 15 amino acids. Here the CDR3 reads CASSQDPNIPYGYTF. As DNA, the CDR3 is TGTGCCAGCAGCCAAGATCCAAATATTCCCTATGGCTACACCTTC.